This is a list of T cell receptor beta chains from one sample in a study of cytomegalovirus exposure and HLA in healthy donors. Repertoires were generated with immunoSEQ multiplex PCR, while TCRdb's copy carries only in-frame clones and drops some. Among roughly 250,000 clones listed, about four fifths were seen once. The sample taken for sequencing was PBMCs. Every receptor here comes from a girl aged 2-15 years in good health and CMV-seronegative. Both conserved end residues are part of each CDR3. A D gene is named only where the DNA matches it firmly. Some rows mark clone size as missing; the rest say once, few, many or name a class of expanded clone.

CDR3nt: TGTGCCAGCAGCTTAGAAGTGGGAAGGAGGCGCGGGGAGACCCAGTACTTC
CDR3aa: CASSLEVGRRRGETQYF
j_gene: TRBJ2-5
v_gene: TRBV7-2
d_gene: -
abundance: -

CDR3nt: TGTGCCAGCAGCCAGAGCGGGCTCCACAATGAGCAGTTCTTC
CDR3aa: CASSQSGLHNEQFF
j_gene: TRBJ2-1
v_gene: TRBV6-5
d_gene: -
abundance: few

CDR3nt: TGCAGCGTTCGCCTCGCGGGAAACACCATATATTTT
CDR3aa: CSVRLAGNTIYF
j_gene: TRBJ1-3
v_gene: TRBV29-1
d_gene: -
abundance: once

CDR3nt: TGTGCCAGCATCGACAGGAAAGCTAACTATGGCTACACCTTC
CDR3aa: CASIDRKANYGYTF
j_gene: TRBJ1-2
v_gene: TRBV6-5
d_gene: -
abundance: -

CDR3nt: TGTGCCAGTAGTATGTTTAGCGGGGGGGCCCTGGGAAATGAGCAGTTCTTC
CDR3aa: CASSMFSGGALGNEQFF
j_gene: TRBJ2-1
v_gene: TRBV19
d_gene: TRBD2
abundance: -

CDR3nt: TGTGCCATCAGTGACGGGGACAGACCCTACGAGCAGTACTTC
CDR3aa: CAISDGDRPYEQYF
j_gene: TRBJ2-7
v_gene: TRBV10-3
d_gene: TRBD1
abundance: -

CDR3nt: TGTGCCAGCAATAGGACAGAAAACACTGAAGCTTTCTTT
CDR3aa: CASNRTENTEAFF
j_gene: TRBJ1-1
v_gene: TRBV2
d_gene: -
abundance: -

CDR3nt: TGTGCCAGCAGCCCTGATGGACAGATTTACTATGGCTACACCTTC
CDR3aa: CASSPDGQIYYGYTF
j_gene: TRBJ1-2
v_gene: TRBV11-2
d_gene: -
abundance: -

CDR3nt: TGTGCCAGCAGTAGTGGACAGGGGGCGTACCAAGAGACCCAGTACTTC
CDR3aa: CASSSGQGAYQETQYF
j_gene: TRBJ2-5
v_gene: TRBV27
d_gene: TRBD1
abundance: -

CDR3nt: TGTGCCAGCAGCTTAGGGCTAGCGGGAGGTAGATCCTACAATGAGCAGTTCTTC
CDR3aa: CASSLGLAGGRSYNEQFF
j_gene: TRBJ2-1
v_gene: TRBV7-3
d_gene: TRBD2
abundance: -

CDR3nt: TGTGCCAGCAGTTTTGCAGCGGGACCAGCAAGCAATGAGCAGTTCTTC
CDR3aa: CASSFAAGPASNEQFF
j_gene: TRBJ2-1
v_gene: TRBV28
d_gene: TRBD2
abundance: few

CDR3nt: TGTGCCAGCAGTTTATCGGGGGGGAATAGCAATCAGCCCCAGCATTTT
CDR3aa: CASSLSGGNSNQPQHF
j_gene: TRBJ1-5
v_gene: TRBV27
d_gene: -
abundance: -

CDR3nt: TGTGCCAGCAGCCCCGTCGCAGCGGGGTTCACCGGGGAGCTGTTTTTT
CDR3aa: CASSPVAAGFTGELFF
j_gene: TRBJ2-2
v_gene: TRBV7-3
d_gene: TRBD2
abundance: -

CDR3nt: TGTGCCAGCAGTGAGGAAGGGCTTGCGGGGAATTCACCCCTCCACTTT
CDR3aa: CASSEEGLAGNSPLHF
j_gene: TRBJ1-6
v_gene: TRBV2
d_gene: -
abundance: -

CDR3nt: TGTGCCAGCAGTCCGGGACTAGCGGGAGGAGAGACCCAGTACTTC
CDR3aa: CASSPGLAGGETQYF
j_gene: TRBJ2-5
v_gene: TRBV28
d_gene: TRBD2
abundance: -

CDR3nt: TGTGCCAGCAGCGTAGAGGTAGGGGGCCAGCCCCAGCATTTT
CDR3aa: CASSVEVGGQPQHF
j_gene: TRBJ1-5
v_gene: TRBV9
d_gene: TRBD1
abundance: -